Sequencing of this TCR beta chain was carried out in a study of OX40 agonist ivuxolimab in advanced cancers. Study at large: While on treatment, patients had intravenous ivuxolimab at 0.01 to 10 mg/kg every 2 weeks. Prior anti-PD-1, anti-PD-L1 or anti-CTLA-4 therapy did not bar entry, and less than 50% had some. Broader study findings: The antigen specificity of the peripheral T cells (those that were expanded) was not determined.

Clones were sequenced by immunoSEQ multiplex PCR, and TCRdb holds only the in-frame ones, with some missing. Among approximately 100,000 clones listed, about 90% were seen once. Germline loops: CDR1 MDHEN, CDR2 SYDVKM. V lost 2 bases, J lost 4 bases, and 2 bases stayed unmatched. This CDR3 comprises 14 residues. At cycle 4 day 1, cycle 7 day 1, and baseline, blood was sampled. With respect to this clone: The antigen is undetermined.

The TCR comes from an adult with an advanced solid tumor such as melanoma, head and neck, liver or kidney cancer. Sequences were derived from CD4+ or CD8+ T cells sorted from blood, sampled in a trial of the OX40 agonist ivuxolimab. This chain uses TRBV28 with TRBJ2-1; the match to TRBD1 covers 7 bases. The CDR3 DNA is TGTGCCAGCAGTTTAAGGGGGCTTTACAATGAGCAGTTCTTC. It specifies CASSLRGLYNEQFF.